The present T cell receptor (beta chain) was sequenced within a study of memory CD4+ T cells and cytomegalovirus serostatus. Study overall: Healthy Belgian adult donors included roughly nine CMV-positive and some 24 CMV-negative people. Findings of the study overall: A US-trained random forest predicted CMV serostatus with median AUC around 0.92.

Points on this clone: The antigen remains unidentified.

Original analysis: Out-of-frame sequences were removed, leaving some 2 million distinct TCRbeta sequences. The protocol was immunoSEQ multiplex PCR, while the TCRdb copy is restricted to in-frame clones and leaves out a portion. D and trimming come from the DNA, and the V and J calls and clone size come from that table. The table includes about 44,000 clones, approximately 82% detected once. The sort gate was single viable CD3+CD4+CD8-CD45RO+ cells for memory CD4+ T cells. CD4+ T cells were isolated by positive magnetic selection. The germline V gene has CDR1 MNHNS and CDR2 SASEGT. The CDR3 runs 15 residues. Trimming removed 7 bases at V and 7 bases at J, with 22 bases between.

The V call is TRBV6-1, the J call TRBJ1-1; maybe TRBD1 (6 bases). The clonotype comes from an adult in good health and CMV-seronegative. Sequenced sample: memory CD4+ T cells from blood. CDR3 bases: TGTGCCAGCACCGAACTACCAGGGGCATCCCTTGAAGCTTTCTTT. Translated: CASTELPGASLEAFF.